This T cell receptor (beta chain) stems from a study of blood T cell repertoires in COVID-19. The germline gives CDR1 SGHRS, CDR2 YFSETQ. The CDR3 loop spans 15 amino acids. V was clipped by 5 bases and J by 6 bases; unmatched bases: 9. The repertoire was sequenced with immunoSEQ multiplex PCR; TCRdb's copy has only in-frame clones and lacks some. The top ten hold approximately 5% of the sample, which has roughly 240,000 clones, approximately 85% seen once. The sequencing sample was made of peripheral blood. The chain carries TRBV5-1 and TRBJ2-2; the match to TRBD2 covers 8 bases. The clonotype comes from a man aged 50 or older with COVID-19, enrolled during active disease. CDR3 nucleotide sequence: TGCGCCAGCAGGACCGGGGGGGCTCGGGCCGGGGAGCTGTTTTTT. It yields the protein CASRTGGARAGELFF.